This entry describes one T cell receptor beta chain. As yet, its antigen is unknown. The junction had 9 bases not matched to a gene; V was cut back by 6 bases and J by 9 bases. The CDR3 contains 13 residues. Germline CDR1 reads SQVTM; CDR2 reads ANQGSEA. This sample was taken from a study of cytomegalovirus exposure and HLA in healthy donors. Study summary: An analysis done earlier identified 100 million to 140 million unique TCR beta sequences from 200 million or so T cells.

PCR involved 60 Vbeta and 13 Jbeta primers. The assay was immunoSEQ multiplex PCR, and TCRdb's table has in-frame clones only and misses some. Of 180,000 or so clones listed, 75% are singletons. General study findings and limits: V- and J-gene trimming of TCR beta was linked (in a later analysis) to a missense DCLRE1C variant.

Input material: PBMCs. The sequence was collected from a male donor in good health and CMV-seronegative. This chain uses TRBV29-1 with TRBJ2-1; 9 positions match TRBD2. CDR3 protein: CSVVGGGDIEQFF. In nucleotides, the CDR3 is TGCAGCGTGGTGGGCGGGGGGGATATTGAGCAGTTCTTC.